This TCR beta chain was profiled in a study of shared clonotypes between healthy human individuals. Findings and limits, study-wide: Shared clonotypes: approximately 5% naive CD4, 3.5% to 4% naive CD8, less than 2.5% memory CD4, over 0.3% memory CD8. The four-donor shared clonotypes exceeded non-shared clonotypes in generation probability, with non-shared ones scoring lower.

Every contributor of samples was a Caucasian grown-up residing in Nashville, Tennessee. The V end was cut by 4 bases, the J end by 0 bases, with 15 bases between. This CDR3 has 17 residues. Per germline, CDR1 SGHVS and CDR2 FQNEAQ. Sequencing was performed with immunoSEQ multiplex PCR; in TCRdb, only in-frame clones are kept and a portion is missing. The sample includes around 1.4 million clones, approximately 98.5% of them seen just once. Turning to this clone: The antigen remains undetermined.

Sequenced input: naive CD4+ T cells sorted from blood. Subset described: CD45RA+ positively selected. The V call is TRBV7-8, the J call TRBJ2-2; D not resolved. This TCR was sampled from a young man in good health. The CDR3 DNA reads TGTGCCAGCAGCTACAATTCCCTACCGTCGAACACCGGGGAGCTGTTTTTT. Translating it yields CASSYNSLPSNTGELFF.